The 16 T cell receptor beta chains in this list originate from one sample, sequenced in a study of human T cells and chemical hapten exposure. Each cDNA molecule in the library carried unique molecular identifiers. TCRdb passed the reads through MiXCR, listing each CDR3 protein once. The sample holds more than 100,000 distinct CDR3 sequences, over 6.5% seen once. Sequencing started from total RNA isolated from unfractionated whole blood. The specimen was whole blood. The source is a human donor in good health. Some clones in this sample may be carry-over from other donors' samples.

This rearrangement joins TRBV29-1 to TRBJ1-1; D unclear. V lost 7 bases and J lost 12, with 15 bases in between. Germline lookup yields CDR1 SQVTM and CDR2 ANQGSEA. There are 10 residues in the CDR3. The DNA of the CDR3 is TGCAGCGCGTCTGACCGGGTAACTTTCTTT. Protein: CSASDRVTFF.

This clonotype was observed at least ten times. The chain carries TRBV24-1 and TRBJ1-2; D gene unclear. Trimming shortened V by 3 bases and J by 5 bases, and 12 bases separated the two germline ends. Looked up from germline, CDR1 is KGHDR and CDR2 is SFDVKD. There are 14 residues in the CDR3. CDR3 amino acids: CATSDETREYGYTF. The CDR3 DNA reads TGTGCCACCAGTGATGAAACCCGGGAGTATGGCTACACCTTC.

This clonotype has a handful of counts. V usage is TRBV10-3 and J usage is TRBJ2-3, with D possibly being TRBD1 (6 bases). CDR1 ENHRY and CDR2 SYGVKD come from the germline V gene. The CDR3 covers 13 residues. V gave up 9 bases and J gave up 4 bases, with 14 bases separating them. CDR3 region: CAIKQGVADTQYF. DNA for the CDR3: TGTGCCATTAAACAGGGTGTCGCAGATACGCAGTATTTT.

This clonotype was seen many times. The V and J genes are TRBV6-5 and TRBJ1-2; D might be TRBD1 (5 bases). Germline V gene lookup returns CDR1 MNHEY and CDR2 SVGAGI. The V gene lost 4 bases and the J gene lost 8 bases, with 17 bases spanning the gap. CDR3 length: 14 residues. The CDR3 reads CASSWGRGSEGYTF. DNA for the CDR3: TGTGCCAGCAGTTGGGGAAGGGGTAGTGAGGGCTACACCTTC.

This clonotype has more than one count but fewer than ten. The V and J genes are TRBV6-5 and TRBJ2-1; no clear D. Germline CDR1 is MNHEY and CDR2 is SVGAGI. Trimming removed 6 bases from V and 5 bases from J, with 14 bases in between. The CDR3 covers 14 residues. For the CDR3, the DNA is TGTGCCAGCAGCCCAATTGTTGCCCACAATGAGCAGTTCTTC. Amino acids: CASSPIVAHNEQFF.

The V call is TRBV2, the J call TRBJ2-7, with 10 bases lining up with TRBD1. The V gene's germline CDR1 is SNHLY and CDR2 FYNNEI. V lost 6 bases to trimming and J lost 1 base; unmatched junction nucleotides: 3. The CDR3 is 14 amino acids. This CDR3 reads CASRGQGTSYEQYF. CDR3 nucleotides: TGTGCCAGCAGGGGACAGGGGACATCCTACGAGCAGTACTTC.

This clonotype was seen a few times. The rearrangement links TRBV9 to TRBJ1-5; 8 bases fit TRBD1. The V gene's germline CDR1 is SGDLS and CDR2 YYNGEE. This CDR3 has 16 residues. J gave up 5 bases and V 3 bases, and 10 bases lay outside the gene matches. CDR3: CASSAGGQGGYQPQHF. CDR3 DNA sequence: TGTGCCAGCAGCGCGGGAGGACAGGGAGGCTATCAGCCCCAGCATTTT.

The rearrangement uses TRBV18 and TRBJ2-1; 14 bases fit TRBD2. The CDR3 totals 20 residues. The V gene's germline CDR1 is KGHSH and CDR2 LQKENI. V shed 5 bases and J 0 bases; nucleotides not matched to a gene: 12. CDR3 in DNA: TGTGCCAGCTCATCCCGCCCAGGACTAGCGGGAGGTAGCTCCTACAATGAGCAGTTCTTC. Its protein product is CASSSRPGLAGGSSYNEQFF.

Concerning this clonotype: Compared with germline, one end of the junction differs, possibly owing to a read error. This chain uses TRBV20-1 with TRBJ2-2; tentatively, D is TRBD2 (7 bases). CDR1 is DFQATT, CDR2 SNEGSKA, per germline (reference sequence). The CDR3 covers 14 residues. CDR3 nucleotide sequence: TGCAGTGCCAGAGGGGGGGGGCCGTCCGGGGAGCTGTTTTTT. This encodes CSARGGGPSGELFF.

This clonotype was seen at least ten times. This chain links TRBV20-1 with TRBJ1-1; a weak D match, TRBD1 (6 bases). The germline CDR1 and CDR2 sequences are DFQATT and SNEGSKA (reference sequence). The CDR3 covers 16 residues. Trimming shortened V by 8 bases and J by 6 bases, and 28 bases separated the two germline ends. The CDR3 nucleotides are TGCAGTACTCGAGGGAAGGTCACAGGGCTGGGGCCTGAAGCTTTCTTT. Its protein product is CSTRGKVTGLGPEAFF.

This clonotype was seen a few times. This sequence joins TRBV2 and TRBJ2-6, with TRBD1 as a possible D gene (7 bases). This CDR3 has 16 residues. Germline CDR1 reads SNHLY; CDR2 reads FYNNEI. Trimming left V 6 bases short and J 2 bases short, with 14 bases between. In nucleotides, the CDR3 is TGTGCCAGCAGCGGCCAGGGGGAGGCTGGGGCCAACGTCCTGACTTTC. This gives the protein CASSGQGEAGANVLTF. The complete variable domain, with remaining parts taken from reference TRBV2 and TRBJ2-6, reads EPEVTQTPSHQVTQMGQEVILRCVPISNHLYFYWYRQILGQKVEFLVSFYNNEISEKSEIFDDQFSVERPDGSNFTLKIRSTKLEDSAMYFCASSGQGEAGANVLTFGAGSRLTVL.

The chain combines TRBV5-1 with TRBJ2-7; TRBD1 matches at 7 bases. Germline-derived CDR1 and CDR2 are SGHRS and YFSETQ. V trimming: 5 bases; J trimming: 5 bases; junction bases outside the gene matches: 13. The CDR3 spans 15 residues. CDR3 in amino acids: CASRTTGEPSDEQYF. CDR3 DNA: TGCGCCAGCAGAACCACAGGGGAGCCGTCAGACGAGCAGTACTTC.

The chain links TRBV5-1 to TRBJ1-4; no clear D gene. Between the trimmed V and J ends, which lost 3 bases and 0 bases, there was a span of 9 bases. The germline CDR1 and CDR2 sequences are SGHRS and YFSETQ. The CDR3 spans 15 residues. CDR3 sequence: CASSSQSSTNEKLFF. DNA for the CDR3: TGCGCCAGCAGCTCCCAAAGCTCAACTAATGAAAAACTGTTTTTT.

This clonotype was observed at least ten times. The chain is built from TRBV7-9 and TRBJ2-3; D ambiguous. Trimming cost V 5 bases and J 6 bases, with 9 bases left between them. Germline loops: CDR1 SEHNR, CDR2 FQNEAQ (reference sequence). This CDR3 region has 12 residues. CDR3 DNA: TGTGCCAGCAGCCCCAAGTTGGATACGCAGTATTTT. It yields the protein CASSPKLDTQYF.

The chain has TRBV7-9 and TRBJ2-1; the match to TRBD2 covers 9 bases. Per the germline V gene, CDR1 is SEHNR and CDR2 is FQNEAQ (reference sequence). Trimming took 7 bases from V and 4 from J; bases not matched to a gene: 11. The CDR3 length is 16 residues. In DNA form, the CDR3 reads TGTGCCAGCACCCTCGAGAGGGGACTAGCTTACAATGAGCAGTTCTTC. Translated, it gives CASTLERGLAYNEQFF.

The CDR3 DNA is TGTGCCAGTAGTATCCCCGACAATTCGGCAGTTAACTATGGCTACACCTTC. The encoded protein is CASSIPDNSAVNYGYTF. The chain employs TRBV19 and TRBJ1-2; D gene ambiguous. Trimming removed 3 bases at V and 1 base at J, with 18 bases between. This CDR3 is 17 amino acids long. Per germline, CDR1 LNHDA and CDR2 SQIVND (reference sequence).